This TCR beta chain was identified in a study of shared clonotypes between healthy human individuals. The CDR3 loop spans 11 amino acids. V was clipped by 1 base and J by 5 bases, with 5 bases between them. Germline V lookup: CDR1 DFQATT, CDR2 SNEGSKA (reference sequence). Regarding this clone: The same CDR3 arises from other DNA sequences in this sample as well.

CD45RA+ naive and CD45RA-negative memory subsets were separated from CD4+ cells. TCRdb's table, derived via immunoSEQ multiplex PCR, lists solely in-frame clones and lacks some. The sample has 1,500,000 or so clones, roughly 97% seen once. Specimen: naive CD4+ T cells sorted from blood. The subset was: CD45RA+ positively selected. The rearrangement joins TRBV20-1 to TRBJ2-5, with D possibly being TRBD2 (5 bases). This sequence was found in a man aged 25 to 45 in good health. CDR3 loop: CSARGGETQYF. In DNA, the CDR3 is TGCAGTGCTAGAGGAGGGGAGACCCAGTACTTC.